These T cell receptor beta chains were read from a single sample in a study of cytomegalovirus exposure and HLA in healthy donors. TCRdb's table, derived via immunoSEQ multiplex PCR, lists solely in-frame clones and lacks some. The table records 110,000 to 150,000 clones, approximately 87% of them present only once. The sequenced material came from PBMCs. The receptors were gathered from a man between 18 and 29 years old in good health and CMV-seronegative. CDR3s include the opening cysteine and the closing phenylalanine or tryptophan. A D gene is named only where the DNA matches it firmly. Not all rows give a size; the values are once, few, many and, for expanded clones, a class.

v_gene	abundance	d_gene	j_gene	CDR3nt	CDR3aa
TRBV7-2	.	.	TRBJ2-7	TGTGCCAGCAGCTTAGATTCTGTCGGCTACGAGCAGTACTTC	CASSLDSVGYEQYF
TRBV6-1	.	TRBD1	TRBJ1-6	TGTGCCAGCGGCTCTTGGACAGGGGAGGACTGTGGCTTT	CASGSWTGEDCGF
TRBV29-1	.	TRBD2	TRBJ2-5	TGCAGCGCCCATAGGGGAGGGCAAGAGACCCAGTACTTC	CSAHRGGQETQYF
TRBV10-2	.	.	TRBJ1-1	TGCGCCAGTAGCCAGGGGACAGAAGCTTTCTTT	CASSQGTEAFF
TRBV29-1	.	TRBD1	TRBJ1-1	TGCAGCGTTGAAGACCTGCGACAGGGGAACACTGAAGCTTTCTTT	CSVEDLRQGNTEAFF
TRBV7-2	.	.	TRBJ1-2	TGTGCCAGCAGCCAAGAAGGGGATTTTAACTATGGCTACACCTTC	CASSQEGDFNYGYTF
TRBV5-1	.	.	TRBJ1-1	TGCGCCAGCAGCCCCCTGGACTTGAACACTGAAGCTTTCTTT	CASSPLDLNTEAFF
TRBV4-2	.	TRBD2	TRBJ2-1	TGTGCCAGCAGCCCTCCTAGCGGGGGGAATGAGCAGTTCTTC	CASSPPSGGNEQFF
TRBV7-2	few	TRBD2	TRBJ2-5	TGTGCCAGCAACGGCGGGGGAGCGGGAGAGACCCAGTACTTC	CASNGGGAGETQYF
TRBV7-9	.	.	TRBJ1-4	TGTGCCAGCAGCTTAAGGAGGACGGTCGGGGAAAAACTGTTTTTT	CASSLRRTVGEKLFF
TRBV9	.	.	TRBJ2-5	TGTGCCAGCAGCCCCCCCGGAACCGGGACACAGTACTTC	CASSPPGTGTQYF
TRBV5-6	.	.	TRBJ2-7	TGTGCCAGCAGCACACCGGGGGTCCCCTACGAGCAGTACTTC	CASSTPGVPYEQYF
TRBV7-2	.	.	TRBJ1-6	TGTGCCAGCAGCCGACAGCCCAAAGATGCGTCACCCCTCCACTTT	CASSRQPKDASPLHF
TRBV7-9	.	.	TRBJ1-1	TGTGCCAGCAGCTTCTCAGGGTTAACTGAAGCTTTCTTT	CASSFSGLTEAFF
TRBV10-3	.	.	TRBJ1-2	TGTGCCATCAGTGACAGGGATGGTGGCTACACCTTC	CAISDRDGGYTF
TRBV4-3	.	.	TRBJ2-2	TGCGCCAGCAGCGAAACGCGGGACAGACACACCGGGGAGCTGTTTTTT	CASSETRDRHTGELFF
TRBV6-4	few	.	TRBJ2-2	TGTGCCAGCAACTCGAACACCGGGGAGCTGTTTTTT	CASNSNTGELFF
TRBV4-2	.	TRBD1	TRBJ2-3	TGTGCCAGCAGCCGCTCCATCGGGACAGATAGTAATACGCAGTATTTT	CASSRSIGTDSNTQYF
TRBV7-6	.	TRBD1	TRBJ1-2	TGTGCCAGCAGCCCAACAGGGGTGGGGGATGGCTACACCTTC	CASSPTGVGDGYTF
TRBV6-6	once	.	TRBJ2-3	TGTGCCAGCAGTGCCCCTATCCCTAGCACAGATACGCAGTATTTT	CASSAPIPSTDTQYF
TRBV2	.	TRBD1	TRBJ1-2	TGTGCCAGCAGTGAAGCGCTTAGGACAGGGGGCCATGGCTACACCTTC	CASSEALRTGGHGYTF
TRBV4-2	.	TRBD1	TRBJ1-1	TGTGCCAGCAGCCAAGAGGGAGACAGGGCCACTGAAGCTTTCTTT	CASSQEGDRATEAFF
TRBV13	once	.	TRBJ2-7	TGTGCCAGCAGCTTAAGGGGTCAGAACTACGAGCAGTACTTC	CASSLRGQNYEQYF
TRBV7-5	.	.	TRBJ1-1	TGTGCCAGAAGCTTTCCAAAATTGAACACTGAAGCTTTCTTT	CARSFPKLNTEAFF
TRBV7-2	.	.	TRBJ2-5	TGTGCCAGCAGCTTAGTTGGCAGGGTAGGAGAGACCCAGTACTTC	CASSLVGRVGETQYF
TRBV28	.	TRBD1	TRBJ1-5	TGTGCCAGCAGAACACAGGGGGGACAGCCCCAGCATTTT	CASRTQGGQPQHF
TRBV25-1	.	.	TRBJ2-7	TGTGCCAGCAGTTTACAGGGGGGGTACGAGCAGTACTTC	CASSLQGGYEQYF
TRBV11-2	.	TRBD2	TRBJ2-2	TGTGCCAGCAGCTCCCTAGCGGGGGTGAACACCGGGGAGCTGTTTTTT	CASSSLAGVNTGELFF
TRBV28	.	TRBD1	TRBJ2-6	TGTGCCAGCAGTTTGGGGACAGGCTACTCTGGGGCCAACGTCCTGACTTTC	CASSLGTGYSGANVLTF
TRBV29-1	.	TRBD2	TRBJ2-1	TGCAGCGTTGAATTAGCGGGGCCCTACAATGAGCAGTTCTTC	CSVELAGPYNEQFF
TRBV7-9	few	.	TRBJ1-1	TGTGCCAGCAGCTTGCAGGAGAACACTGAAGCTTTCTTT	CASSLQENTEAFF
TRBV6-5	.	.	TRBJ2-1	TGTGCCAGCAGTTCGGGACTGGAGCAGTTCTTC	CASSSGLEQFF
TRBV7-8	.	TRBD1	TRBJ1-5	TGTGCCAGCAGCAGCCGGACAGGGGATCAGCCCCAGCATTTT	CASSSRTGDQPQHF
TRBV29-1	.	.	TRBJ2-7	TGCAGCGTTGTGGACAGCTACGAGCAGTACTTC	CSVVDSYEQYF
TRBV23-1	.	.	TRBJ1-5	TGCGCCAGCAGTCAATCCTCCAGCGGGGGGCGGTTTAGCAATCAGCCCCAGCATTTT	CASSQSSSGGRFSNQPQHF
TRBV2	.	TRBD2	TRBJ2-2	TGTGCCAGCAGTACCACCGGGGGGGTCACCGGGGAGCTGTTTTTT	CASSTTGGVTGELFF
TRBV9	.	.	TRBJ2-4	TGTGCCAGCAGCGTAGCACCAGAAAACATTCAGTACTTC	CASSVAPENIQYF
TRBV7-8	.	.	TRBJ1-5	TGTGCCAGCAGCCCAACAGGTTATAGCAATCAGCCCCAGCATTTT	CASSPTGYSNQPQHF
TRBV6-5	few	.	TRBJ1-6	TGTGCCAGCAGTTATGGCCGGGGGAATTCACCCCTCCACTTT	CASSYGRGNSPLHF
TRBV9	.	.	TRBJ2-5	TGTGCCAGCAGCGTAGGGCAGGCCATCCAAGAGACCCAGTACTTC	CASSVGQAIQETQYF